These 2 T cell receptor beta chains were sequenced from one sample in a study of regulatory T cells in long-lasting Graves disease. Time point indicated: newly diagnosed GD, antithyroid drugs for less than 3 months. Construction of the TCR library relied on RNA isolated from PBMCs. For TCR beta, libraries came from iRepertoire HTBI primers and Arm-PCR of CDR3 regions. TCRdb reprocessed the multiplex PCR reads with MiXCR, giving one entry per CDR3 protein. The sample yields fewer than 450,000 distinct CDR3 sequences, over 12% seen once. These data were also filed under a second study, of T cells in Graves' hyperthyroidism and ophthalmopathy.

The sample was peripheral blood mononuclear cells (PBMCs), taken at new diagnosis, from a patient treated with antithyroid drugs. The receptors originated from a woman aged 40 to 50 with Graves disease.

This clonotype was recorded many times. The V gene is TRBV18, the J gene TRBJ2-7; no clear D gene. Trimming pared 2 bases from V and 0 bases from J, leaving 11 bases between. The CDR3 is made up of 15 amino acids. Per germline, CDR1 KGHSH and CDR2 LQKENI. The CDR3 reads CASSPGQADSYEQYF. The CDR3 DNA reads TGTGCCAGCTCACCAGGGCAGGCCGACTCCTACGAGCAGTACTTC.

As regards this clonotype: A read error may be the cause here, since a much bigger clone is one base away. This sequence joins TRBV11-2 and TRBJ1-6; 9 positions agree with TRBD1. The germline gives CDR1 SGHAT, CDR2 FQNNGV. The CDR3 is 17 residues long. The CDR3 reads CASSLERQGGHVAPPHF. In DNA form, the CDR3 reads TGTGCCAGCAGCTTAGAGCGACAGGGGGGCCATGTTGCACCCCCCCACTTT.